Below, one TCR beta chain is given with its context. The data derive from a study of T cell changes during pregnancy in multiple sclerosis. Trimming cost V 5 bases and J 4 bases; bases outside gene matches: 8. The germline CDR1 and CDR2 sequences are MDHEN and SYDVKM. The CDR3 covers 14 residues. Generated by immunoSEQ multiplex PCR, the TCRdb table keeps only in-frame clones and is missing some. The sample records 65,000 to 95,000 clones, 94% being singletons. The J gene is TRBJ2-7, the V gene TRBV28; TRBD1 matches at 7 bases. This specimen was peripheral blood, taken in the second trimester of pregnancy. This sequence was found in a female donor in good health, enrolled as a control in a pregnancy study. CDR3 residues: CASSRPGQIYEQYF. For the CDR3, the DNA is TGTGCCAGCAGTCGACCGGGACAGATTTACGAGCAGTACTTC.